This T cell receptor beta chain originates from a study of blood T cell repertoires in COVID-19. Study background: Donors in the United States, Italy and Spain gave samples during acute or convalescent COVID-19. Sample material is recorded as cDNA or gDNA derived from T cells, B-cell-depleted T cells, or PBMCs.

V gave up 4 bases and J gave up 2 bases, with 12 bases separating them. The germline gives CDR1 SGHNT, CDR2 YYREEE (reference sequence). This CDR3 spans 14 amino acids. As handled by the study authors: Researchers report that nucleated cell counts were estimated from reference gene primer amplification. TCRdb's table, derived via immunoSEQ multiplex PCR, lists solely in-frame clones and lacks some. Clone size and the V and J calls come from that table; the DNA yielded D and trimming. This table has 250,000 to 350,000 clones, around 90% appearing once. Specimen: PBMCs or T cells enriched from blood (not recorded which). The V and J genes are TRBV5-4 and TRBJ2-5, with D perhaps TRBD2 (5 bases). This clonotype was sampled from a woman aged 18-29 years with acute COVID-19. This CDR3 reads CASSPRTGQETQYF. The CDR3 bases are TGTGCCAGCAGCCCTCGGACGGGACAAGAGACCCAGTACTTC.